Each of the 5 T cell receptor beta chains below was sequenced from the same sample in a study of T cell responses to AZD1222 COVID-19 vaccine. Only in-frame clones appear in the TCRdb table, and some are missing; sequencing was by immunoSEQ multiplex PCR. The sample includes 150,000 to 200,000 clones, 70% to 90% of them seen just once. This sample comprised peripheral blood, obtained on day 0 of AZD1222 vaccination. These TCRs come from an adult in good health.

This sequence joins TRBV27 and TRBJ1-1; D ambiguous. This CDR3 has 13 residues. Per the germline V gene, CDR1 is MNHEY and CDR2 is SMNVEV (reference sequence). V gave up 8 bases and J gave up 6 bases, with 16 bases separating them. The CDR3 DNA is TGTGCCAGCCTACCTGCGGTCGGAGCTGAAGCTTTCTTT. It codes for CASLPAVGAEAFF.

This clone was observed once. The rearrangement joins TRBV29-1 to TRBJ1-5; 7 nucleotides agree with TRBD1. This CDR3 contains 13 residues. Germline CDR1 is SQVTM and CDR2 is ANQGSEA. Trimming removed 7 bases from V and 1 base from J; junction bases left unmatched: 4. The CDR3 coding sequence is TGCAGCGACCCGGGACAGAGCAATCAGCCCCAGCATTTT. It specifies CSDPGQSNQPQHF.

This clone showed up just once. The chain combines TRBV27 with TRBJ2-7, with D maybe TRBD1 (6 bases). Germline CDR1 MNHEY, CDR2 SMNVEV (reference sequence). This CDR3 spans 23 amino acids. Trimming took off 5 bases at V and 2 bases at J, with 40 bases between the two ends. CDR3 amino acids: CASSPKFPSVLDSRKDSTYEQYF. For the CDR3, the DNA is TGTGCCAGCAGTCCCAAGTTTCCCAGTGTTTTGGATTCTCGCAAGGACAGTACCTACGAGCAGTACTTC.

The chain employs TRBV6-5 and TRBJ2-7; maybe TRBD2 (6 bases). Germline lookup yields CDR1 MNHEY and CDR2 SVGAGI. There are 14 residues in the CDR3. Trimming removed 2 bases from V and 0 bases from J, with 8 bases in between. In DNA form, the CDR3 reads TGTGCCAGCAGTTACGGCGGGAACTCCTACGAGCAGTACTTC. As protein: CASSYGGNSYEQYF.

This chain uses TRBV6-2 or TRBV6-3 with TRBJ1-5, with TRBD1 matching 7 bases. The trim removed 2 bases at V and 5 bases at J, leaving 6 bases unmatched. Germline values: CDR1 MNHEY, CDR2 SVGEGT. CDR3 length equals 15 residues. The CDR3 bases are TGTGCCAGCAGTTACGGAGGGGGCTCCTATCAGCCCCAGCATTTT. This sequence encodes CASSYGGGSYQPQHF.